These T cell receptor beta chains were read from a single sample in a study of shared clonotypes between healthy human individuals. Produced via immunoSEQ multiplex PCR; TCRdb's table is partial and in-frame only. Of some 2,000,000 clones listed, roughly 95% are singletons. Material for sequencing was naive CD4+ T cells sorted from blood. These receptors were collected from a man aged 18 to 30 in good health. The CDR3 runs from the conserved cysteine through the conserved F or W. Fields, in order: J gene, D gene, V gene, CDR3 protein, CDR3 DNA. A D gene is named only where the DNA matches it firmly.

J: TRBJ1-5
D: NA
V: TRBV18
CDR3: CASSPGMMGNQPQHF
DNA: TGTGCCAGCTCACCAGGGATGATGGGCAATCAGCCCCAGCATTTT

J: TRBJ2-5
D: TRBD1
V: TRBV6-6
CDR3: CASSRTGQETQYF
DNA: TGTGCCAGCAGCCGGACAGGGCAAGAGACCCAGTACTTC

J: TRBJ2-7
D: NA
V: TRBV6-6
CDR3: CASSYRGAGEQYF
DNA: TGTGCCAGCAGTTACAGGGGGGCAGGGGAGCAGTACTTC

J: TRBJ2-5
D: TRBD2
V: TRBV10-3
CDR3: CAISLGAGGQETQYF
DNA: TGTGCGATCAGCCTGGGCGCGGGAGGACAAGAGACCCAGTACTTC

J: TRBJ1-5
D: NA
V: TRBV12-5
CDR3: CASQQVNSNQPQHF
DNA: TGTGCTAGTCAACAAGTTAATAGCAATCAGCCCCAGCATTTT

J: TRBJ1-1
D: TRBD1
V: TRBV6-5
CDR3: CASKQTGGEAFF
DNA: TGTGCCAGCAAACAAACAGGGGGTGAAGCTTTCTTT

J: TRBJ1-4
D: NA
V: TRBV6-1
CDR3: CASSWRGTNEKLFF
DNA: TGTGCCAGCAGTTGGCGGGGAACTAATGAAAAACTGTTTTTT

J: TRBJ1-2
D: NA
V: TRBV7-2
CDR3: CASSPGSGNMVGYTF
DNA: TGTGCCAGCAGCCCCGGGAGCGGAAACATGGTCGGCTACACCTTC

J: TRBJ2-7
D: TRBD1
V: TRBV4-1
CDR3: CASSPRDRSYEQHF
DNA: TGCGCCAGCAGCCCCCGGGACAGGTCCTACGAGCAGCACTTC

J: TRBJ1-2
D: NA
V: TRBV18
CDR3: CASQTSGRPNYGYTF
DNA: TGTGCCAGTCAGACCAGCGGACGCCCTAACTATGGCTACACCTTC

J: TRBJ2-5
D: TRBD2
V: TRBV6-5
CDR3: CASSRGGVVETQYF
DNA: TGTGCCAGCAGCCGCGGGGGGGTGGTAGAGACCCAGTACTTC

J: TRBJ2-5
D: NA
V: TRBV30
CDR3: CAWGRGGGSQETQYF
DNA: TGTGCCTGGGGTCGGGGAGGAGGGTCGCAAGAGACCCAGTACTTC

J: TRBJ2-7
D: NA
V: TRBV10-3
CDR3: CAINQGTPTYEQYF
DNA: TGTGCCATCAACCAAGGGACCCCAACCTACGAGCAGTACTTC

J: TRBJ2-7
D: NA
V: TRBV5-1
CDR3: CASSLEGGEQYF
DNA: TGCGCCAGCAGCTTGGAGGGAGGCGAGCAGTACTTC

J: TRBJ1-5
D: TRBD1
V: TRBV5-1
CDR3: CASSPQGADQPQHF
DNA: TGCGCCAGCAGCCCGCAGGGGGCCGATCAGCCCCAGCATTTT

J: TRBJ2-3
D: TRBD2
V: TRBV5-1
CDR3: CASSRVSGDDTQYF
DNA: TGCGCCAGCAGCCGGGTGAGCGGGGATGATACGCAGTATTTT